This TCR beta chain was sequenced for a study of long-term antiretroviral therapy in people with HIV (dated by TCRdb to 2021 to 2024). Regarding the research as a whole: The earliest samples were collected about a decade before the 2015 WHO recommendation for immediate ART, when ART was typically delayed until CD4 counts fell. Whether ART initiation and durable HIV suppression were associated with changes in peripheral blood TRB repertoire composition and diversity was tested in a retrospective serial study. From over 25 adults with confirmed HIV infection, the cohort provided over 150 cryopreserved PBMC samples, gathered serially across a mean of approximately six years (range 1-12). Among the 30 or so participants with HIV, around ten were female. Test extractions of a monoclonal T-cell line alongside 33 polyclonal samples showed no cross-contamination during QIAcube processing.

Broad study findings and their caveats: Starting ART was linked to a significant rise in TRB diversity, yet even with long-term ART the diversity remained significantly lower than in transplant donor controls. Inferences about post-ART repertoire changes were limited because no data were available on ART adherence, viral resistance or therapy changes. Compared with controls, HIV repertoires had narrower CDR3 length ranges, and the network structure pointed to an antigen-experienced repertoire that shifted only slightly toward naive after ART. The samples were dated from about 2003 to 2017, and the ART regimens that were used may be less effective than current ART regimens. At every time point, the repertoire was dominated by expanded TRB clones first identified before ART initiation, although this dominance fluctuated and, in many PLHIV, declined after ART. Because pre-ART samples had limited cell numbers, unsorted PBMC were profiled rather than sorted CD4+ and CD8+ T cells. Since PBMC availability was limited, sequencing covered only the TCR beta chain, with no alpha chain pairing.

Participants were included only if at least one PBMC sample before ART initiation and at least two post-ART samples were available. Every participant with HIV received treatment in the United States of America. Cryopreserved samples of about 0.95-10 million PBMC were thawed and washed before DNA extraction. At the time of the earliest PBMC sample, participants with HIV were aged between about 20 and 55 years. PBMC samples from each participant spanned 1-4 timepoints before ART initiation and 2-8 timepoints after ART initiation, with a median of 7 samples. For every participant, serial HIV viral load, CD4+ T-cell count, ART history and demographic data were obtained. Genomic DNA was extracted from unsorted PBMC with a Qiagen kit on a QIAcube, with processing performed in batches of 12 samples. The CDR3 contains 12 residues, cysteine and phenylalanine counted. The read is trimmed to its CDR3 DNA, 36 bases read in frame from base 1. Trimming removed 1 base from V and 5 bases from J, leaving 7 bases between the germline ends. Based on the germline V gene, the CDR1 and CDR2 sequences are SGHRS and YFSETQ.

Points on this clone: Its antigen remains unidentified. Base qualities are not provided; no much larger clone lies one nucleotide away.

The immunoSEQ hsTCRB v3.0 assay was used at survey level resolution to sequence the TRB variable region. The targeted TRB sequencing depth was about 40,000-50,000 T-cell genomes per sample. TRB libraries were pooled and sequenced on an Illumina MiSeq using a v3 150-cycle kit. From the authors' description of their analysis: Analysis of repertoires was carried out in R inside a reproducible Nextflow workflow spanning QC, data transformation and analysis. LymphoSeq2, an R package for exploring AIRR-Seq data, was used to implement custom analyses. Four samples yielding fewer than 5000 total TRB sequences were excluded, leaving more than 150 analyzed HIV repertoires. Of the roughly 190 retained HIV repertoires, over 55 were collected before and 120 to 130 after ART initiation. Repertoires were downsampled to 5000 TRB nucleotide sequences, and summary statistics were averaged over 100 downsampling iterations. Only TRB sequences with CDR3 regions of at least seven amino acids were retained for analysis. Diversity was assessed using a clonality score derived from Shannon entropy and using the Gini coefficient. In the repertoire networks, any two of the top 5000 CDR3 amino acid sequences were connected whenever the two sequences differed by an edit distance of one. For TRB CDR3 amino acid sequences, antigen specificity groups and MHC restriction were predicted with GLIPH2. CDR3 amino acid sequences were matched against VDJdb and McPAS-TCR to flag known CMV, EBV, HIV or tissue antigen associations. Pre-ART, post-ART and control groups were compared with Wilcoxon signed-rank tests and Holm-Bonferroni correction. TCRdb's version of the immuneACCESS table is confined to in-frame rearrangements and falls short of the full clone set. An unresolved V gene accounts for under half of the shortfall where checked; the remainder is of unknown origin. V, J and clone size were drawn from that table, and D and trimming were deduced from the DNA. For this sample the table gives about 24,000 clones, of which 84% were detected only once. The ten most abundant clones make up about 2.4% of the sample.

The V and J segments used are TRBV5-1 and TRBJ2-7; tentative D gene TRBD2, with 6 bases matching. The sequenced sample was unsorted PBMCs, obtained 3 years after starting antiretroviral therapy. This sequence was found in a man aged 45-65 years with HIV. The CDR3 in this case is CASSLTGDEQYF. In nucleotides, the sequence is TGCGCCAGCAGCTTGACGGGGGACGAGCAGTACTTC. The full variable domain, completed from the reference TRBV5-1 and TRBJ2-7 proteins outside the CDR3, reads KAGVTQTPRYLIKTRGQQVTLSCSPISGHRSVSWYQQTPGQGLQFLFEYFSETQRNKGNFPGRFSGRQFSNSRSEMNVSTLELGDSALYLCASSLTGDEQYFGPGTRLTVT.